This T cell receptor (beta chain) is drawn from a study of PD-L1 blockade in urothelial cancer. For each patient, 1 to 8 samples were obtained, pretreatment and on-treatment. Study-wide points: Better survival was predicted when blood TCR clonality before treatment fell below the median.

Turning to this clone: Its antigen is still unknown.

J was trimmed by 7 bases and V by 11 bases; bases with no gene match: 7. The CDR3 loop spans 12 amino acids. The V gene's germline CDR1 is MDHEN and CDR2 SYDVKM. The protocol was immunoSEQ multiplex PCR, while the TCRdb copy is restricted to in-frame clones and leaves out a portion. Among around 70,000 clones, roughly 84% were seen once, and the ten largest hold 4% to 5%. J is TRBJ2-1 and V is TRBV28; 8 nucleotides match TRBD1. The source is a man in his 70s with urothelial cancer. The sequenced sample was PBMCs, obtained around atezolizumab (anti-PD-L1) treatment. The chain's CDR3 is CAAGTGLNEQFF. CDR3 in DNA: TGTGCCGCCGGGACAGGCCTTAATGAGCAGTTCTTC. The whole variable domain, remainder taken from reference TRBV28 and TRBJ2-1, is DVKVTQSSRYLVKRTGEKVFLECVQDMDHENMFWYRQDPGLGLRLIYFSYDVKMKEKGDIPEGYSVSREKKERFSLILESASTNQTSMYLCAAGTGLNEQFFGPGTRLTVL.